This T cell receptor beta chain was observed in a study of blood T cell repertoires in COVID-19. The authors' processing: Amplification of reference gene primers provided the estimated nucleated cell counts. Using immunoSEQ multiplex PCR, the repertoire was profiled, and TCRdb retains in-frame clones only, with some absent. The D gene and trimming were derived from the DNA, and the V and J assignments and clone size from that table. The table has 400,000 to 500,000 clones, around nine tenths seen once. There are 16 residues in the CDR3. The germline gives CDR1 MNHEY, CDR2 SVGAGI. Notes on this clone: The germline gene is not matched at one end of the junction; a read error may be the cause.

Enrollees, about 18 to 90 years old, lived in 24 US areas. Clinical histories supplied by participants themselves formed the basis of cohort assignment. This chain links TRBV6-5 with TRBJ2-1; 9 positions agree with TRBD1. The sequenced material came from PBMCs or T cells enriched from blood (not recorded which). The clonotype originates from a woman between 18 and 29 years old who had been exposed to COVID-19. DNA for the CDR3: TGTGCCAGCAGCTACTCGGGACAGGGAGCCTACAATGAGCAGTTCTTC. The encoded protein is CASSYSGQGAYNEQFF.